This T cell receptor beta chain came from a study of cytomegalovirus exposure and HLA in healthy donors (TCRdb year 2017). At the level of the whole study: An earlier analysis of 550 to 700 of the donors reported 250 to 350 Gb of sequence data and 100 million to 130 million unique TCR beta sequences from 150 million to 200 million T cells. In the later analysis, no new phenotypic data were used to find candidate immune exposures; instead, reliance was placed on TCR beta sequences and their occurrence across donors. In a later analysis, previously published TCR beta repertoires from about 640 donors were re-analyzed and high-resolution HLA genotyping was added so that TCR occurrence patterns could be studied. Across 300 to 400 genotyped donors of the cohort, an average of approximately 240,000 unique TCR beta nucleotide sequences per donor were sequenced, and roughly a sixth of those sequences were non-productive. Donor age, sex, ethnicity and CMV serostatus were collected together with the repertoire data. The aim of the study was to test whether cataloging public T cell receptors could identify signatures of past pathogen exposure. Approximately 300 gigabases of sequencing data and around 90 million unique TCR sequences made up an early release that covered several hundred HLA-typed donors. Both class I and class II loci were covered by HLA typing, at four-digit resolution. A separate validation cohort of roughly 120 different subjects was used in addition to the roughly 700-subject first cohort. The number of donors typed differed by locus, with about 629-630 for A, B, C, DRB1 and DQB1, around 520 for DQA1, 600 to 610 for DPA1, and over 400 for DPB1. A later genetic analysis used genome-wide SNP genotypes for 398 of the 666 donors, treating that subset as a discovery cohort. An earlier analysis of some 600 of the donors applied high-throughput TCR beta sequencing to assess whether each TCR beta V gene segment acted as functional or pseudogenic. Using immunosequencing, the study profiled T cell repertoires from approximately 700 subjects and related those repertoires to cytomegalovirus serostatus. Of the 300 to 500 genotyped donors, 81% were placed in the genetic ancestry cluster associated with self-reported Caucasian donors. To predict cytomegalovirus infection status, the study brought together high-throughput TCR immunosequencing, statistical association of individual TCRs with disease status, and machine learning. About 5 DR-DQ haplotypes were handled as single units for association and clustering, since linkage in the cohort was strong. All discovery cohort repertoires had been generated using a single sequencing platform. The paper's findings and limits, for the study overall: A later analysis found that TCR association rates varied across HLA loci, with DRB1 alleles showing the most associated TCRs and HLA-C alleles the fewest. When HLA alleles, especially DR and DQ, strongly co-occurred, attributing TCR associations to individual alleles was difficult. Immune exposure information for the cohort was limited to CMV serostatus. A further reported finding was that TCR beta sequences accurately predicted the HLA-A and HLA-B alleles for most subjects in the first cohort. A group of highly shared sequence variants was considered likely to be a technical artifact of the sequencing pipeline. At a false discovery rate of 0.05, a later analysis linked under 20,000 TCR beta sequences to specific HLA alleles. According to a later genetic analysis, donors in an Asian-associated ancestry cluster had fewer N-insertions in productive TCRs than the approximately 650-donor mean. Several of the top co-occurrence clusters appeared to be linked to parvovirus B19, influenza, CMV and Epstein-Barr virus, according to a later analysis. The classifier was reported to diagnose cytomegalovirus status with high specificity and sensitivity in both the original cohort and the validation cohort. Most TCR sequences were observed very rarely across donors, whereas some public TCRs were present in many individuals. Because some donors lacked HLA typing at each locus, the association tests relied only on the typed subset. Roughly uniform sequencing depth across donors was assumed in presence/absence analyses, although this assumption may not hold. In a later analysis, most CMV-associated TCR beta chains were found to appear HLA-restricted, with HLA associations seemingly driven largely by CMV exposure. In a later genetic analysis, a missense DCLRE1C variant was associated with V-gene and J-gene trimming of TCR beta chains, and the association was replicated in an independent cohort. Because counts were too low, about 17 rarely observed V segments, including chromosome 9 orphons, were excluded from the earlier analysis of around 590 of the donors. Linkage disequilibrium might explain the correlated functional status among segregating V segments, but an unknown experimental factor could not be ruled out. An earlier analysis of around 600 of the donors showed that most TCR beta V segments appeared in productive rearrangements either about 87% or about 30% of the time, which broadly matched IMGT annotations. According to the authors, the approach could potentially be generalized to other disease states and immunological phenotypes. A few of the identified cytomegalovirus-associated TCR beta chains were confirmed in vitro to be specific for cytomegalovirus antigens. A later analysis found that HLA-associated TCR beta chains were more clonally expanded and had lower generation probabilities than equally common non-associated chains. Only TCR beta chains were sequenced in this cohort, and the absence of alpha or paired-chain data limited detectable features. The study listed 150 to 200 TCR beta chains as associated with cytomegalovirus.

Library prep was done by the immunoSEQ multiplex PCR assay. For the multiplex PCR, a mixture combining 60 forward primers for TCR Vbeta segments and 13 reverse primers for TCR Jbeta segments was used. A multiplex PCR assay on genomic DNA amplified the CDR3 region of rearranged TCR beta genes. The Illumina HiSeq System was used to sequence the amplified TCR beta libraries as 87-base-pair reads. As for the authors' bioinformatics: Across the 600 to 700 repertoires, a later analysis counted some 80 million unique TCR beta chains, 8.5 million to 12 million of which were shared by at least two donors. Raw reads were error-corrected and collapsed into unique sequences by a nearest-neighbor algorithm in which closely related sequences were merged to remove PCR and sequencing errors. To assign V, D and J gene segments, CDR3 sequences were aligned to IMGT reference sequences. For a sequence to be retained, a match of at least six nucleotides was required to both a V gene segment and a J gene segment. Rearrangements were classified as productive when the CDR3 lacked stop codons and remained in frame with V and J, and all other rearrangements were classified as non-productive. CDR3 was defined by IMGT convention, running from the second conserved V-encoded cysteine to the conserved J-encoded phenylalanine. In an earlier analysis of 550 to 650 of the donors, sequences lacking an unambiguous match to a single V gene segment were excluded. In an earlier analysis of a few hundred of the donors, V segments were called functional above 56.7% productive rearrangements and were called segregating when the between-donor standard deviation exceeded 5%. To diagnose cytomegalovirus status from the catalog of TCR beta chain sequences, a statistical classification framework was built. In a later analysis, V and J genes were assigned by comparing TCR nucleotide sequences against IMGT/GENE-DB human TR gene sequences. The TCRdist pipeline was used in a later analysis to assign CDR3 sequences and most-parsimonious VDJ recombination scenarios. A later analysis defined each TCR beta chain by its CDR3 amino acid sequence plus V-gene family, and excluded reads lacking a unique V-gene family. To address suspected cross-contamination and a sequencing artifact, a later analysis removed 592 highly shared, low-generation-probability nucleotide sequences. For each public chain, a later analysis derived a clonal expansion index from normalized ranks of inferred template counts within each repertoire. Generation probabilities in a later analysis came from a VDJ recombination model fitted to out-of-frame rearrangements, and those results were checked against IGoR. In a later analysis, TCR-TCR, TCR-HLA and TCR-CMV co-occurrence was scored with hypergeometric tests, and a repertoire-size bias correction was applied to TCR pairs. False discovery rates were estimated in a later analysis by permuting HLA or CMV assignments 20 times. In a later analysis, co-occurring TCRs were grouped with DBSCAN, and TCRdist sequence similarity was added when clustering was performed within HLA-allele-positive subsets. For co-occurrence clustering, repertoires with fewer than 30,000 or more than 120,000 public chains were excluded, along with five repertoires with anomalous nucleotide sharing. Entries here come from immuneACCESS through TCRdb and include only in-frame sequences with V and J called. Some clones fail to appear in such tables; in the studies checked, an unresolved V gene covers under half of the shortfall, and the cause of the remainder is unknown. For V, J and clone size, that table is used; D and trimming come from the DNA. The sample data list roughly 150,000 clones, and 75% to 90% of these were observed just once. The leading ten clones occupy less than 1.5% of the sample.

The cohort comprised 670 or so healthy bone marrow donors. At the time of sampling, every cohort member was nominally healthy, though immune exposures that went unrecorded were likely present. The donor was CMV seronegative and was included in the group of 352 seronegative cohort members. Each donor provided a peripheral blood sample, and peripheral blood mononuclear cells were used for TCR beta sequencing. The Qiagen DNeasy Blood Extraction Kit was used to extract genomic DNA from the blood cell samples. This clone was seen only once. Its antigen is unknown. There are no base qualities to consult, and no much larger clone falls within one base. Sequencing used PBMCs. The TCR comes from a female donor in good health and CMV-seronegative.

The CDR3 sequence is CASSFRGVGNEKLFF. In nucleotide form, the sequence is TGTGCCAGCAGCTTCAGGGGAGTGGGTAATGAAAAACTGTTTTTT. The chain uses TRBV5-4 and TRBJ1-4, with TRBD1 tentatively as D gene (6 bases match). CDR3 length: 15 amino acids, cysteine to phenylalanine. Kept here is only the CDR3 DNA, which spans 45 bases and is read in frame from base 1. Cut back by 2 bases and 4 bases, the V and J ends lie 12 bases apart. Reading the germline V gene (reference sequence) gives CDR1 SGHNT and CDR2 YYREEE. The CDR3, completed at both ends by the reference TRBV5-4 and TRBJ1-4 genes, gives the full variable domain ETGVTQSPTHLIKTRGQQVTLRCSSQSGHNTVSWYQQALGQGPQFIFQYYREEENGRGNFPPRFSGLQFPNYSSELNVNALELDDSALYLCASSFRGVGNEKLFFGSGTQLSVL.